Listed here are 5 T cell receptor beta chains from one sample, sequenced in a study of regulatory T cells in long-lasting Graves disease. Time point defined: newly diagnosed GD, antithyroid drugs for less than 3 months. The TCR library was made from RNA that had been extracted from PBMCs in TRIzol. Arm-PCR of CDR3 regions and iRepertoire HTBI primers were used to build TCR beta libraries. MiXCR was run by TCRdb on the multiplex PCR reads, yielding one entry per CDR3 protein. The data hold about 540,000 distinct CDR3 sequences, with approximately 13% observed a single time. This sample was also put to use in a study of T cells in Graves' hyperthyroidism and ophthalmopathy.

Sequences were derived from peripheral blood mononuclear cells (PBMCs), sampled at new diagnosis, from a patient treated with antithyroid drugs. The receptors were gathered from a man aged 25 to 40 with Graves disease.

The J gene is TRBJ2-1, the V gene TRBV7-9; D ambiguous. The CDR3 is 15 amino acids. Deletions cut 8 bases from V and 0 bases from J, with 14 bases between. CDR1 and CDR2 (germline): SEHNR, FQNEAQ (reference sequence). The CDR3 region has the DNA TGTGCCAGCGTAAACGGTGGTAGCTCCTACAATGAGCAGTTCTTC. The encoded protein is CASVNGGSSYNEQFF.

Of note for this clonotype: Relative to the germline gene, one junction end is altered; a read error may explain this. The V gene is TRBV3-1, the J gene TRBJ2-7; 12 bases match TRBD1. Germline CDR1 is LGHDT and CDR2 is YNNKEL (reference sequence). CDR3 size: 15 residues. The CDR3 DNA reads TGTGCCAACAGCCAAGGGACAGGGGGCGCCTACGAGCAGTACTTC. Translating it yields CANSQGTGGAYEQYF.

This clonotype was seen repeatedly, ten times or more. This sequence joins TRBV27 and TRBJ1-5; D gene ambiguous. The germline V gene has CDR1 MNHEY and CDR2 SMNVEV (reference sequence). This CDR3 is built from 14 residues. V was trimmed by 3 bases and J by 4 bases, leaving 10 bases between them. Here the CDR3 reads CASSFSGINQPQHF. The CDR3 DNA follows: TGTGCCAGCAGTTTCAGCGGGATTAATCAGCCCCAGCATTTT.

The CDR3, as DNA: TGTGCCAGCTCACCAAGTTCGCAGTCCCCCGGGGAGCTGTTTTTT. Encoded protein: CASSPSSQSPGELFF. The V gene is TRBV18, the J gene TRBJ2-2; unclear D gene. CDR1 is KGHSH, CDR2 LQKENI, per germline. The CDR3 is 15 amino acids. V was trimmed by 2 bases and J by 6 bases, leaving 13 bases between them.

The genes are TRBV5-1 and TRBJ2-5; the D is unclear. Per the germline V gene, CDR1 is SGHRS and CDR2 is YFSETQ. This CDR3 is 14 amino acids long. Trimming pared 1 base from V and 5 bases from J, leaving 12 bases between. CDR3 coding DNA: TGCGCCAGCAGCTTGTCTGGGAATAGGGAGACCCAGTACTTC. Its protein is CASSLSGNRETQYF. The variable domain in full, with the rest retrieved from reference TRBV5-1 and TRBJ2-5, is KAGVTQTPRYLIKTRGQQVTLSCSPISGHRSVSWYQQTPGQGLQFLFEYFSETQRNKGNFPGRFSGRQFSNSRSEMNVSTLELGDSALYLCASSLSGNRETQYFGPGTRLLVL.